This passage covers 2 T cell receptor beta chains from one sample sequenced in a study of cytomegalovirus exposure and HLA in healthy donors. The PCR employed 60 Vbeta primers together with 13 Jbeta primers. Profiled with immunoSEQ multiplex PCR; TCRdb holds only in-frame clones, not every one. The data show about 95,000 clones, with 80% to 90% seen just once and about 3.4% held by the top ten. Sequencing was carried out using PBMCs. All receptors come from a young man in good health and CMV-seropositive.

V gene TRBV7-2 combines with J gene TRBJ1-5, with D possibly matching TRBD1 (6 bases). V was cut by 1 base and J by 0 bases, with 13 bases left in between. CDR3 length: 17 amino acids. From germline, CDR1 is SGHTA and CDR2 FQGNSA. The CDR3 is CASSLVGAPYSNQPQHF. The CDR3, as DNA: TGTGCCAGCAGCTTAGTGGGGGCCCCTTATAGCAATCAGCCCCAGCATTTT.

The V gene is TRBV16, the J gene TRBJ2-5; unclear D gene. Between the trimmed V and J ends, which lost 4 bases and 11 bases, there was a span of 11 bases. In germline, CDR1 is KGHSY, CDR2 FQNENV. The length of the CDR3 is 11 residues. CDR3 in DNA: TGTGCCAGCAGCCCTGAGTCCGGGCAGTACTTC. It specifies CASSPESGQYF.